A selection of T cell receptor beta chains follows, all from one sample in a study of cytomegalovirus exposure and HLA in healthy donors. The protocol was immunoSEQ multiplex PCR, while the TCRdb copy is restricted to in-frame clones and leaves out a portion. The data contain under 80,000 clones, around 75% of them singletons. Sample: PBMCs. These receptors came from a woman aged 40 to 50 in good health and CMV-seronegative. Both conserved end residues are part of each CDR3. The D gene is left open where the match is weak. Rows give clone size only sometimes, using once, few, many, or a class for an expanded clone.

D gene	clone size	V gene	J gene	CDR3 protein	CDR3 DNA
NA	NA	TRBV7-9	TRBJ2-3	CASSLGWRGESDTQYF	TGTGCCAGCAGCTTAGGATGGCGGGGCGAATCAGATACGCAGTATTTT
NA	NA	TRBV7-2	TRBJ1-5	CASSLVSNQPQHF	TGTGCCAGCAGCTTAGTGTCGAATCAGCCCCAGCATTTT
TRBD2	once	TRBV29-1	TRBJ2-5	CSVETSLAGNQETQYF	TGCAGCGTTGAAACCTCTCTAGCGGGGAACCAAGAGACCCAGTACTTC
NA	NA	TRBV30	TRBJ1-2	CAWKERGYTF	TGTGCCTGGAAGGAGCGGGGCTACACCTTC
NA	NA	TRBV2	TRBJ2-7	CASMRRVVGRFFEKYF	TGTGCCAGCATGCGACGAGTCGTTGGCAGGTTCTTTGAGAAGTACTTC
NA	NA	TRBV5-6	TRBJ2-7	CASSLNGGWISYEQYF	TGTGCCAGCAGCTTGAACGGGGGTTGGATCTCCTACGAGCAGTACTTC
TRBD2	NA	TRBV7-2	TRBJ2-7	CASSPLAGGLPAYEQYF	TGTGCCAGCAGCCCTCTAGCGGGAGGACTACCGGCCTACGAGCAGTACTTC
NA	NA	TRBV6-1	TRBJ1-2	CASSEADQNYGYTF	TGTGCCAGCAGTGAAGCTGATCAGAACTATGGCTACACCTTC
NA	NA	TRBV7-2	TRBJ1-2	CASSEYRELNYGYTF	TGTGCCAGCAGCGAATACAGAGAACTTAACTATGGCTACACCTTC
TRBD2	NA	TRBV6-5	TRBJ2-2	CASRELAGVGELFF	TGTGCCAGCAGAGAACTAGCGGGAGTCGGGGAGCTGTTTTTT
TRBD2	NA	TRBV4-1	TRBJ2-1	CASSLRSRGAARNEQFF	TGCGCCAGCAGCCTTCGATCGCGGGGGGCTGCTCGCAATGAGCAGTTCTTC
NA	few	TRBV28	TRBJ1-4	CASSVPRAPNEKLFF	TGTGCCAGCAGTGTGCCCAGGGCCCCTAATGAAAAACTGTTTTTT
NA	NA	TRBV25-1	TRBJ2-2	CASSLRGGNGELFF	TGTGCCAGCAGTTTGCGTGGGGGCAACGGGGAGCTGTTTTTT
TRBD2	NA	TRBV6-1	TRBJ2-7	CASRATSGYSYEQYF	TGTGCCAGCAGGGCCACTAGCGGATACTCCTACGAGCAGTACTTC